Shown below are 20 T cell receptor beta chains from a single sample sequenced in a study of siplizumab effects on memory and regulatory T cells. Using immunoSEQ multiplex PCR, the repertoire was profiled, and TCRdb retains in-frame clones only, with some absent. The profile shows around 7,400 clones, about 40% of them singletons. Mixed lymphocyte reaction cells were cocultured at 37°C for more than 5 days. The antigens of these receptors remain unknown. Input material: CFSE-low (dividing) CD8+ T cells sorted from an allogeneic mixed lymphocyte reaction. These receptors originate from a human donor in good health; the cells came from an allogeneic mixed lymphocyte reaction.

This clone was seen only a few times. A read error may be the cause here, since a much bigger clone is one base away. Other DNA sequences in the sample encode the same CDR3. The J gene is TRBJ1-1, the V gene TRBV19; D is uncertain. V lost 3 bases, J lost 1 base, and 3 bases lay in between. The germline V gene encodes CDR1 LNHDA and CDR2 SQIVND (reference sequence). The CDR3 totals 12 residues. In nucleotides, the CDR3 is TGTGCCAGTAGTATCGGGAACACTGAAGCTTTCTTT. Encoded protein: CASSIGNTEAFF.

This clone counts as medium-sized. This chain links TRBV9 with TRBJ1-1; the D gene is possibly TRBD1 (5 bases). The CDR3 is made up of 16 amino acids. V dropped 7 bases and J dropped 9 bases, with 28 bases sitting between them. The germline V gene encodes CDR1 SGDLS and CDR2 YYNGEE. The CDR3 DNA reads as TGTGCCAGCGCGCGAGGGGTTTCGGTGGGTGAAGTTAAAGCTTTCTTT. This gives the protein CASARGVSVGEVKAFF.

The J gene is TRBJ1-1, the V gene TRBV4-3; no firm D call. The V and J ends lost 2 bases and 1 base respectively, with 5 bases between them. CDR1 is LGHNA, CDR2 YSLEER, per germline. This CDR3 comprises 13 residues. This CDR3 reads CASSQSRNTEAFF. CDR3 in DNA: TGCGCCAGCAGCCAATCTCGGAACACTGAAGCTTTCTTT.

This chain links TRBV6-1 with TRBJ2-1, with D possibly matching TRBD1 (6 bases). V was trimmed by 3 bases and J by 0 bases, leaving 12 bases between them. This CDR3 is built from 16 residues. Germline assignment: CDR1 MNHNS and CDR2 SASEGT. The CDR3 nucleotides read TGTGCCAGCAGTGACTGGGGGCGGAGCTCCTACAATGAGCAGTTCTTC. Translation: CASSDWGRSSYNEQFF.

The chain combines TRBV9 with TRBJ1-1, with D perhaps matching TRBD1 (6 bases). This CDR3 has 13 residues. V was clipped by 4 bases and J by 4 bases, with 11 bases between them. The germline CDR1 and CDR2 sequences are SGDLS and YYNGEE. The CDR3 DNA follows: TGTGCCAGCAGCTCAGGGGTAGGCACTGAAGCTTTCTTT. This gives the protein CASSSGVGTEAFF.

The CDR3 reads CASSDCQALYSNQPQHF. The DNA of the CDR3 is TGTGCCAGCAGTGACTGCCAGGCGCTTTATAGCAATCAGCCCCAGCATTTT. The chain employs TRBV6-4 and TRBJ1-5; D is uncertain. This CDR3 is built from 17 residues. Per germline, CDR1 MRHNA and CDR2 SNTAGT. Trimming pared 1 base from V and 0 bases from J, leaving 13 bases between.

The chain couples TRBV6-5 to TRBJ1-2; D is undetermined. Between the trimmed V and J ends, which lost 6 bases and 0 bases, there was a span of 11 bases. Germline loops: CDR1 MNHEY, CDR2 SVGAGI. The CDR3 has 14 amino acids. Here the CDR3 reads CASSLRSPNYGYTF. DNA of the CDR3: TGTGCCAGCAGCCTAAGATCCCCTAACTATGGCTACACCTTC.

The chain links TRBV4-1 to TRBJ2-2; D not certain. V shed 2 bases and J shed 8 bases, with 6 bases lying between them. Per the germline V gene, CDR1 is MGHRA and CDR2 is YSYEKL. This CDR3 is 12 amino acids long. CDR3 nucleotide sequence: TGCGCCAGCAGCCAAATTTCGGGGGAGCTGTTTTTT. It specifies CASSQISGELFF.

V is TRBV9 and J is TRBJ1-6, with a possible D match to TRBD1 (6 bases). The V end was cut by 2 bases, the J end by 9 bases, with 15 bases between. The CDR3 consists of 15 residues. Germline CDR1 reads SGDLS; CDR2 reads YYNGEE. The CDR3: CASSVSGGLGSPLHF. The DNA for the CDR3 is TGTGCCAGCAGCGTCAGCGGGGGGCTGGGTTCACCCCTCCACTTT.

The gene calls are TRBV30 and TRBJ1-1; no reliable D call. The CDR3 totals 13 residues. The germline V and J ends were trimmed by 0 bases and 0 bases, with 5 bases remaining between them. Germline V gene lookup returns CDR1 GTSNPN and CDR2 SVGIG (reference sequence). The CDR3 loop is CAWSVLMNTEAFF. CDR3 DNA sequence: TGTGCCTGGAGTGTACTGATGAACACTGAAGCTTTCTTT.

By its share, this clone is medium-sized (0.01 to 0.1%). CDR3 amino acids: CASSLTLDTQYF. The CDR3 bases are TGTGCCAGCAGTTTAACGTTAGATACGCAGTATTTT. V usage is TRBV27 and J usage is TRBJ2-3; D uncertain. The ends were cut back, 2 bases at V and 5 bases at J, with 5 bases in the middle. The CDR3 covers 12 residues. Germline CDR1 and CDR2: MNHEY and SMNVEV (reference sequence).

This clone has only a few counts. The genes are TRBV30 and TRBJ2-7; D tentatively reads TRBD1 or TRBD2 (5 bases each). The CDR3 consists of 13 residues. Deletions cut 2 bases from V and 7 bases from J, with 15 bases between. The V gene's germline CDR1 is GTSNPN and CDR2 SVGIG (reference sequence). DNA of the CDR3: TGTGCCTGGAGTTGGGGGACCTTCTGGGAGCAGTACTTC. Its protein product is CAWSWGTFWEQYF.

CDR3 sequence (DNA): TGTGCCAGCACCTTTGGGACTGAAGCTTTCTTT. This gives the protein CASTFGTEAFF. The chain has TRBV7-2 and TRBJ1-1; D gene ambiguous. The CDR3 length is 11 residues. V was pared by 7 bases and J by 5 bases, with 8 bases between. In germline, CDR1 is SGHTA, CDR2 FQGNSA.

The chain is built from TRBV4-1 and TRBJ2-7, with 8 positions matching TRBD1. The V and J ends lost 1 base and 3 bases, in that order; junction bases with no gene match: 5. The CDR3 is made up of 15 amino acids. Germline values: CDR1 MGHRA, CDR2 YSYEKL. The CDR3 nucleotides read TGCGCCAGCAGCCAAGCTACAGGGGGTTACTACGAGCAGTACTTC. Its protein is CASSQATGGYYEQYF.

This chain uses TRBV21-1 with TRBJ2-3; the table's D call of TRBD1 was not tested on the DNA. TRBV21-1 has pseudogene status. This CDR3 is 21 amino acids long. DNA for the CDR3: TGTGCCAGCAGCAAAATGGGGGTTGACAGGGGCATCCGATCTAGCACAGATACGCAGTATTTT. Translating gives CASSKMGVDRGIRSSTDTQYF.

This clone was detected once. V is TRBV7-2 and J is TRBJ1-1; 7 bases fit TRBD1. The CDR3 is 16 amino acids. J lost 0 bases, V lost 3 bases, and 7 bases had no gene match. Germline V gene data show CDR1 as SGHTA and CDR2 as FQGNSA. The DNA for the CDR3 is TGTGCCAGCAGCTTTCGCCCGGGACAGCTGAACACTGAAGCTTTCTTT. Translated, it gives CASSFRPGQLNTEAFF. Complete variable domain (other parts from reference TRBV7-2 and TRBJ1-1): GAGVSQSPSNKVTEKGKDVELRCDPISGHTALYWYRQSLGQGLEFLIYFQGNSAPDKSGLPSDRFSAERTGGSVSTLTIQRTQQEDSAVYLCASSFRPGQLNTEAFFGQGTRLTVV.

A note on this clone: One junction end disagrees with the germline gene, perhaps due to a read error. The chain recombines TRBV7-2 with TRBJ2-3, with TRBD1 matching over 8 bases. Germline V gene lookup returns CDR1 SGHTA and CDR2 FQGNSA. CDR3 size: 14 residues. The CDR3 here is CASSQDRDRDTQYF. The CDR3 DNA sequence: TGCGCCAGCAGCCAAGATAGGGACAGGGATACGCAGTATTTT.

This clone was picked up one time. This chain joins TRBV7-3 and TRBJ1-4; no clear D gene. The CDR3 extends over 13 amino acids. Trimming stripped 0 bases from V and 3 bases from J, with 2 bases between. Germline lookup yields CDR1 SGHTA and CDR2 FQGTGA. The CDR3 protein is CASSLTPNEKLFF. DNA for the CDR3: TGTGCCAGCAGCTTAACCCCTAATGAAAAACTGTTTTTT.

The DNA for the CDR3 is TGTGCCAGCTCGAGGGGTGTCGGGCAGTACTTC. Residues: CASSRGVGQYF. The rearrangement joins TRBV7-9 to TRBJ2-7, with D possibly called TRBD1 or TRBD2 (5 bases each). The V and J ends lost 8 bases and 9 bases respectively, with 14 bases between them. Germline loops: CDR1 SEHNR, CDR2 FQNEAQ (reference sequence). The CDR3 covers 11 residues.

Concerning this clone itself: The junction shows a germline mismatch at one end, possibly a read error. CDR3 loop: CASSLNPGELFF. Here the CDR3 DNA reads TGCGCCAGCAGCTTGAACCCCGGGGAGCTGTTTTTT. The V gene is TRBV4-3, the J gene TRBJ2-2; D gene uncertain. The CDR3 runs to 12 residues. Per the germline V gene, CDR1 is LGHNA and CDR2 is YSLEER.